The T cell receptor beta chain described here comes from a study of PD-1 blockade in classical Hodgkin lymphoma. Exposure to brentuximab vedotin varied, and each patient had relapsed following autologous stem cell transplantation. Study outcomes and limitations: TCR diversity in CD4+, not CD8+, cells rose significantly by C4D1. When nivolumab was started under 1 year after ASCT, patients were excluded. Healthy donors reportedly exceeded newly diagnosed patients in baseline TCR diversity. Complete responders possessed baseline diversity comparable to newly diagnosed patients.

Profiling relied on immunoSEQ multiplex PCR, and the TCRdb table lists in-frame clones only, not all of them. Among about 14,000 clones, roughly three quarters were seen once, and the ten largest hold 25%. On this clone itself: The antigen remains unidentified.

Germline values: CDR1 SEHNR, CDR2 FQNEAQ (reference sequence). V lost 7 bases, J lost 7 bases, and 10 bases stayed unmatched. This CDR3 spans 15 amino acids. V usage is TRBV7-9 and J usage is TRBJ2-1, with 10 bases matching TRBD2. This clonotype was sampled from a human donor with classical Hodgkin lymphoma. The material sequenced was peripheral blood mononuclear cells (PBMCs), taken before the second cycle of nivolumab. The CDR3 protein is CASTQLGLALNEQFF. CDR3 in DNA: TGTGCCAGCACCCAGCTGGGACTAGCGCTTAATGAGCAGTTCTTC.